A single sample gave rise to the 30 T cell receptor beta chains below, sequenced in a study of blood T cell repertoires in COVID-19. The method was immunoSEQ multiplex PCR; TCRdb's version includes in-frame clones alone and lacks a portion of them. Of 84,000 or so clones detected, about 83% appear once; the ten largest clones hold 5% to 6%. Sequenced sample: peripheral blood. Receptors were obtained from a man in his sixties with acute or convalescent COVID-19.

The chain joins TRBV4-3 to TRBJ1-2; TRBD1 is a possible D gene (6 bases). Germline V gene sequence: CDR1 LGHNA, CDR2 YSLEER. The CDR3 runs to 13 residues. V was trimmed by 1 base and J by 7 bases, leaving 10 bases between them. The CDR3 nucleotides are TGCGCCAGCAGCCAAGGGGGGCCCGGTGGCTACACCTTC. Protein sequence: CASSQGGPGGYTF.

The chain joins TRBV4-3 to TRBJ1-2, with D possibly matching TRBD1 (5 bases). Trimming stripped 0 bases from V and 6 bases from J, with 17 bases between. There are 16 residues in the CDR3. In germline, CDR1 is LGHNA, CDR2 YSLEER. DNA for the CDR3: TGCGCCAGCAGCCAAGATTTGTCAGGGTCGAGCGATGGCTACACCTTC. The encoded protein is CASSQDLSGSSDGYTF.

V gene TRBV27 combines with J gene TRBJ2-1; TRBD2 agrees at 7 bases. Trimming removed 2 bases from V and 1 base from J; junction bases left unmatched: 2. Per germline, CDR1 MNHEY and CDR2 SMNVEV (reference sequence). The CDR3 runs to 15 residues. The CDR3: CASSLGGGSYNEQFF. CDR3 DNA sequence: TGTGCCAGCAGTTTAGGGGGGGGGTCCTACAATGAGCAGTTCTTC.

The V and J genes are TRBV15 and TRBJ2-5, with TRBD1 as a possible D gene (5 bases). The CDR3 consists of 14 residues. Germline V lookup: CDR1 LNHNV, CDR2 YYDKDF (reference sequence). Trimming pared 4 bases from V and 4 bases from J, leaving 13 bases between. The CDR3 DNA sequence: TGTGCCACCAGCACTTTGCAGGGCGGAGAGACCCAGTACTTC. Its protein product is CATSTLQGGETQYF.

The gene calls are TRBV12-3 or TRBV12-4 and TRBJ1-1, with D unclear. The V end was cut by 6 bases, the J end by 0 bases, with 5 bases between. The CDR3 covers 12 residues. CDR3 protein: CASSKLNTEAFF. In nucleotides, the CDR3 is TGTGCCAGCAGCAAATTGAACACTGAAGCTTTCTTT.

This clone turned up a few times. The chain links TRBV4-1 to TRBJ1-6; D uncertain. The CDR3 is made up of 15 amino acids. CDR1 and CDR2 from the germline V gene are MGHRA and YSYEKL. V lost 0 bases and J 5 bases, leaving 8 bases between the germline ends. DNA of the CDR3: TGCGCCAGCAGCCAAGACCCGGGGAATAATTCACCCCTCCACTTT. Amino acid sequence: CASSQDPGNNSPLHF.

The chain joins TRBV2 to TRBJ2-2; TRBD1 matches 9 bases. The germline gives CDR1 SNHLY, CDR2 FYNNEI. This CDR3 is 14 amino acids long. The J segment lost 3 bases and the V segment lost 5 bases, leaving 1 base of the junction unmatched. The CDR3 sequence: CASSRQGDTGELFF. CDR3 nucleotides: TGTGCCAGCAGTCGACAGGGGGACACCGGGGAGCTGTTTTTT.

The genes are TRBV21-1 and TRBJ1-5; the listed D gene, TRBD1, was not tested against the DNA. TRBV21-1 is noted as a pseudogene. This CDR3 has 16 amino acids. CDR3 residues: CARGVTGDYSNQPQHF. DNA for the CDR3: TGTGCCAGGGGCGTGACAGGGGATTATAGCAATCAGCCCCAGCATTTT.

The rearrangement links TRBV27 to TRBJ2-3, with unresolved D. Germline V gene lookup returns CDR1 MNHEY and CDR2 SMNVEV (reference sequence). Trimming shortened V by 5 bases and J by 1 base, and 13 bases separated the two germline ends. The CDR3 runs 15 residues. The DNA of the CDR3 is TGTGCCAGCAGTCTCCAGGTGCCGGGCACAGATACGCAGTATTTT. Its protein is CASSLQVPGTDTQYF.

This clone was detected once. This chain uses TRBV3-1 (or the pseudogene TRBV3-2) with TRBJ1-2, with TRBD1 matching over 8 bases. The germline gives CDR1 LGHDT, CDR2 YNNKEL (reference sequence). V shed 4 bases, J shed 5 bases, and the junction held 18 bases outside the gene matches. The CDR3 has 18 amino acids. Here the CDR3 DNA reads TGTGCCAGCAGCCCATCAAGCGGAACCGGGACAGGCTCGTATGGCTACACCTTC. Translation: CASSPSSGTGTGSYGYTF.

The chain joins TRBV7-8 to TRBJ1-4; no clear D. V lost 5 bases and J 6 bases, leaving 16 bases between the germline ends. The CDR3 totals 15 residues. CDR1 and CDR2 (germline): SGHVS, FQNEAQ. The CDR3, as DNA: TGTGCCAGCAGCCGTGGTCCGTTCTACGATGAAAAACTGTTTTTT. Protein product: CASSRGPFYDEKLFF. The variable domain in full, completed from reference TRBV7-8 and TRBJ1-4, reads GAGVSQSPRYKVAKRGQDVALRCDPISGHVSLFWYQQALGQGPEFLTYFQNEAQLDKSGLPSDRFFAERPEGSVSTLKIQRTQQEDSAVYLCASSRGPFYDEKLFFGSGTQLSVL.

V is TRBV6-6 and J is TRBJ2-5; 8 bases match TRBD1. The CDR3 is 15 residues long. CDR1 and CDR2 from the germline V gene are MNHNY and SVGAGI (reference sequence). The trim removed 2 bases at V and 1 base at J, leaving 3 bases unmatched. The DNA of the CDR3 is TGTGCCAGCAGTTACAGGACAGGGATCCAAGAGACCCAGTACTTC. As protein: CASSYRTGIQETQYF.

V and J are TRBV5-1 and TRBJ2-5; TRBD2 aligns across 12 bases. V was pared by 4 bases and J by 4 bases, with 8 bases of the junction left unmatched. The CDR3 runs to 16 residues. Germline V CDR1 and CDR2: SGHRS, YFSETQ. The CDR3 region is CASSTSSGGAGETQYF. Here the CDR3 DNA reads TGCGCCAGCAGCACCTCTAGCGGGGGGGCCGGAGAGACCCAGTACTTC.

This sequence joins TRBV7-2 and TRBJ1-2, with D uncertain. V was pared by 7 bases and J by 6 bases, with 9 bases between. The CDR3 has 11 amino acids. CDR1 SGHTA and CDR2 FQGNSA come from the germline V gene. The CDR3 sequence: CASTLGDGYTF. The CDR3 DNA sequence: TGTGCCAGCACCCTAGGTGATGGCTACACCTTC.

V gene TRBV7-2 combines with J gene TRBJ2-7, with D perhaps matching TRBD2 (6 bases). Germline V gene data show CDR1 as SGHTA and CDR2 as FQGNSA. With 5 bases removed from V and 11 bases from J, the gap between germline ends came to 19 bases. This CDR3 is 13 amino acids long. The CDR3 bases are TGTGCCAGCAGCCCCGGGACTCCCTCAGGGAAGTACTTC. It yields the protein CASSPGTPSGKYF.

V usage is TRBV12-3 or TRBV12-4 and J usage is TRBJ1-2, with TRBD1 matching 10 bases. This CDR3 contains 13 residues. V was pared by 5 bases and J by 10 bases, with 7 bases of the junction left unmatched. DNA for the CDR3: TGTGCCAGCAGTCACACGACAGGGGGCGTCTACACCTTC. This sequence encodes CASSHTTGGVYTF.

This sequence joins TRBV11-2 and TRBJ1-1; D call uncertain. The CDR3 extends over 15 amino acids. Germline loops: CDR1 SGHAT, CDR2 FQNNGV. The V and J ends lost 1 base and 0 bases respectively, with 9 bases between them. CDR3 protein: CASSLGDIMNTEAFF. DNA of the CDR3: TGTGCCAGCAGCTTAGGTGACATAATGAACACTGAAGCTTTCTTT. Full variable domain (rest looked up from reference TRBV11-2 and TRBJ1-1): EAGVAQSPRYKIIEKRQSVAFWCNPISGHATLYWYQQILGQGPKLLIQFQNNGVVDDSQLPKDRFSAERLKGVDSTLKIQPAKLEDSAVYLCASSLGDIMNTEAFFGQGTRLTVV.

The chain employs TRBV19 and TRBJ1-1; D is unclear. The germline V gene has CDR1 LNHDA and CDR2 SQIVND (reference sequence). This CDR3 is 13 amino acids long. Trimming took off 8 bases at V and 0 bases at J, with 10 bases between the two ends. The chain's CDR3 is CASRGNLNTEAFF. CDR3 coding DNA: TGTGCCAGTCGAGGGAACCTGAACACTGAAGCTTTCTTT.

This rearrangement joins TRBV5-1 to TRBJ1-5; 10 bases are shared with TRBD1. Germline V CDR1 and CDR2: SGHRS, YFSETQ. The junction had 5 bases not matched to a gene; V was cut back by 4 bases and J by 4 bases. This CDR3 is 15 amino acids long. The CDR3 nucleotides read TGCGCCAGCAGCCCGGGACAGGGGAGTAATCAGCCCCAGCATTTT. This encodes CASSPGQGSNQPQHF.

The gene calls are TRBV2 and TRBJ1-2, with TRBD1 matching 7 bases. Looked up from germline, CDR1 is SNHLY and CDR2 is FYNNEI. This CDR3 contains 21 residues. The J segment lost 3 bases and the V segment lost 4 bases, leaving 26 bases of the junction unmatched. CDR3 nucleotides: TGTGCCAGCAGTGTCGCCCCGTCAGGGGGATCGAGTCAGGAGAATTACTATGGCTACACCTTC. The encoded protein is CASSVAPSGGSSQENYYGYTF. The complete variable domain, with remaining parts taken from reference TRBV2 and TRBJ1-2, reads EPEVTQTPSHQVTQMGQEVILRCVPISNHLYFYWYRQILGQKVEFLVSFYNNEISEKSEIFDDQFSVERPDGSNFTLKIRSTKLEDSAMYFCASSVAPSGGSSQENYYGYTFGSGTRLTVV.

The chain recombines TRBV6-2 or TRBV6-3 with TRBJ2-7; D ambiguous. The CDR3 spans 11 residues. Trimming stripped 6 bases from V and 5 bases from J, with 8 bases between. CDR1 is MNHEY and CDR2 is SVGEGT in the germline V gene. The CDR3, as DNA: TGTGCCAGCAGCCCGTATCACGAGCAGTACTTC. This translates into CASSPYHEQYF.

The CDR3 DNA reads as TGTGCCAGCAGCTTAGGGTCGGGTGGGACAGGGGGCCGAGAGCAGTACTTC. Encoded protein: CASSLGSGGTGGREQYF. This chain uses TRBV7-2 with TRBJ2-7; 12 nucleotides match TRBD1. The CDR3 is made up of 17 amino acids. CDR1 SGHTA and CDR2 FQGNSA come from the germline V gene. Losses at the gene ends were 1 base for V and 7 bases for J; bases not matched to a gene: 11. Using reference TRBV7-2 and TRBJ2-7 for the parts outside the CDR3, the full variable domain is GAGVSQSPSNKVTEKGKDVELRCDPISGHTALYWYRQSLGQGLEFLIYFQGNSAPDKSGLPSDRFSAERTGGSVSTLTIQRTQQEDSAVYLCASSLGSGGTGGREQYFGPGTRLTVT.

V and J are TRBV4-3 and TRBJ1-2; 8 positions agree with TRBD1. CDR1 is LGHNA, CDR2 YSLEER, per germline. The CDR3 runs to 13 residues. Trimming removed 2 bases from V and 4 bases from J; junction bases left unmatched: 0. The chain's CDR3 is CASSQTGGYGYTF. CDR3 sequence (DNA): TGCGCCAGCAGCCAAACAGGGGGCTATGGCTACACCTTC.

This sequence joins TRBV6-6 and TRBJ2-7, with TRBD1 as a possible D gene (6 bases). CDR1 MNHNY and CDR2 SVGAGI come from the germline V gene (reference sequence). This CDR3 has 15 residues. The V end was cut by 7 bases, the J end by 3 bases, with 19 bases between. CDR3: CASTHGTPNYYEQYF. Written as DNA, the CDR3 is TGTGCCAGCACCCACGGGACACCTAATTACTACGAGCAGTACTTC.

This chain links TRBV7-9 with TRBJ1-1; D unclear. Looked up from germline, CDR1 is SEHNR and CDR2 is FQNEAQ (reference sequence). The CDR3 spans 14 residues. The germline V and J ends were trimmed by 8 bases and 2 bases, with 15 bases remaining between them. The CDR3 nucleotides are TGTGCCAGCTTTGCTACCGGGAGAAACACTGAAGCTTTCTTT. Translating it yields CASFATGRNTEAFF.

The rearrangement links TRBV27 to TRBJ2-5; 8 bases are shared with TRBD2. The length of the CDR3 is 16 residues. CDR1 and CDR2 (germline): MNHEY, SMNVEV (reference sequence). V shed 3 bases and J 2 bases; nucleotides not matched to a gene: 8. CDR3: CASSFAGGTRQETQYF. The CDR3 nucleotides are TGTGCCAGCAGTTTCGCGGGGGGAACGAGGCAAGAGACCCAGTACTTC.

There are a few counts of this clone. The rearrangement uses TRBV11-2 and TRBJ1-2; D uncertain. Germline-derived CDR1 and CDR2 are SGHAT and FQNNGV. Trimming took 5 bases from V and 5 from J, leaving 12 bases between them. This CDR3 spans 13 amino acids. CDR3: CASSPGEGYGYTF. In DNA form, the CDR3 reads TGTGCCAGCAGCCCCGGAGAAGGTTATGGCTACACCTTC. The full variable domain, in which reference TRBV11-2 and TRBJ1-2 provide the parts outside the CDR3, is EAGVAQSPRYKIIEKRQSVAFWCNPISGHATLYWYQQILGQGPKLLIQFQNNGVVDDSQLPKDRFSAERLKGVDSTLKIQPAKLEDSAVYLCASSPGEGYGYTFGSGTRLTVV.

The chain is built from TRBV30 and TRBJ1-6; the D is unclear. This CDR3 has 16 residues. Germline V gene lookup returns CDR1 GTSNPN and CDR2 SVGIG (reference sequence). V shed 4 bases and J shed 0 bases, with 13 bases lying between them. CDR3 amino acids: CAWIEGKISYNSPLHF. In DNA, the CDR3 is TGTGCCTGGATCGAGGGAAAGATCTCCTATAATTCACCCCTCCACTTT.

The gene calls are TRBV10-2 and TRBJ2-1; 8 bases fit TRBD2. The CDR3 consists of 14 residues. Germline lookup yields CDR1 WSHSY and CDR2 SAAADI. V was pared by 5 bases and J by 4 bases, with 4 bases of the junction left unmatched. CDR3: CASSKTSGYNEQFF. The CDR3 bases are TGCGCCAGCAGTAAAACTAGCGGTTACAATGAGCAGTTCTTC.

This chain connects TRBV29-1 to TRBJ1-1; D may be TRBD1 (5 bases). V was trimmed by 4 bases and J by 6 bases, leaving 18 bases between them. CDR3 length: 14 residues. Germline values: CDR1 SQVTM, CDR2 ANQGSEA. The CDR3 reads CSVATQEGVAEAFF. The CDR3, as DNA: TGCAGCGTTGCAACGCAAGAAGGGGTCGCTGAAGCTTTCTTT. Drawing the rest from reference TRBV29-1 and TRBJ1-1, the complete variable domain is SAVISQKPSRDICQRGTSLTIQCQVDSQVTMMFWYRQQPGQSLTLIATANQGSEATYESGFVIDKFPISRPNLTFSTLTVSNMSPEDSSIYLCSVATQEGVAEAFFGQGTRLTVV.